This T cell receptor beta chain was observed in a study of blood T cell dynamics during melanoma immunotherapy (TCRdb year 2020). Study-wide context: The patients had metastatic melanoma and were given first-line pembrolizumab or nivolumab plus ipilimumab as standard of care in the United Kingdom. To find early correlates of response, the study profiled the peripheral T cell receptor repertoires of patients with metastatic melanoma both before and after one cycle of checkpoint inhibitor therapy. Consecutive patients formed a training cohort, and a further independent group of patients from the same centre was pooled into an external validation set.

What the research found in general, with its limitations: Whether the T cell clones behind the repertoire changes were melanoma-specific or instead reflected general immune activation was something the study could not determine. The relatively small sample size was recognized as a factor that could limit how well the results generalize. A bifurcated reorganization of the PBMC repertoire at W3, with increased clonality or increased diversity, was observed in patients who later achieved disease control, unlike in progressors.

Every bulk PBMC sample was loaded with the same fixed amount of around 400 ng of DNA. TCR beta CDR3 sequences were amplified from genomic DNA with the immunoSEQ TCRb Assay kit following manufacturer instructions. The KAPA Library Quantification Kit for Illumina platforms was used to quantify the pooled libraries by qPCR. Pooled libraries were clustered at roughly 0.55-1.1 pM and sequenced on an Illumina NextSeq 500. Per the original workflow: Analysis of the TCR data relied on immunoSEQ ANALYZER and the R LymphoSeq package. A rearrangement efficiency score was calculated as productive divided by the sum of productive and non-productive CDR3 sequences. Within each patient, timepoints were compared pairwise for clonality, measured with the Gini coefficient, and for diversity, measured with the Renyi index at alpha=1. In LymphoSeq, clonal relatedness was computed with an edit distance of 3 and repertoire similarity was computed with the Bhattacharyya coefficient. Linear discriminant analysis on week-3 changes in clonality and diversity was built with the R MASS and caret packages to classify response. TCRdb took this table from immuneACCESS and kept in-frame rearrangements with V and J called. Such tables lack part of the clones; where checked against another copy, unresolved V genes explain under half of the gap, and the rest is unexplained. V, J and clone size are those of that table, while D and trimming were read from the DNA. The sample table holds 10,000 to 15,000 clones, of which around nine tenths were seen once. The top ten constitute 3.5% to 5% of the sample.

As concerns this clone: No antigen is known for it. No much larger clone exists at a distance of one base, and base qualities are not known.

The sample's time point label, in plain terms: week 3, after first cycle of checkpoint inhibitor. Blood samples were taken before treatment (T0) and at week 3 (W3), following the first cycle of checkpoint blockade. Except for a couple of patients with rapid clinical progression, response was assessed 12 weeks after the first infusion by RECIST 1.1; disease control meant complete response, partial response or stable disease. Patients with prior systemic cancer treatment, concomitant immunosuppressant therapy or synchronous other active malignancies were excluded. Bulk PBMC and plasma cell-free DNA were both sequenced for TCR beta so that circulating cells and T cell turnover could be tracked. Lymphoprep and SepMate tubes were used to isolate PBMC from blood, and red cell lysis was then performed. DNA from PBMC and sorted T cell subsets was extracted with QIAamp DNA Blood Mini kits. This sequence originates from a human donor with melanoma. Sample: blood, taken from a patient treated with checkpoint blockade.

The CDR3 is CASSLVGLVNTQYF. In nucleotide form, the sequence is TGTGCCAGCAGTTTAGTGGGACTAGTTAATACGCAGTATTTT. The receptor chain draws on TRBV27 and TRBJ2-3; 8 bases in between match TRBD2. CDR1 and CDR2 are read off the germline V gene (reference sequence) as MNHEY and SMNVEV. Spanning cysteine to phenylalanine, the CDR3 consists of 14 amino acids. The retained sequence is limited to the CDR3, 42 bases, with the frame set at the first base. At the junction V is shortened by 2 bases and J by 7 bases; bases outside the gene matches: 5.